This is a list of T cell receptor beta chains from one sample in a study of blood T cells in healthy people across ages. TCRdb used MiXCR to reprocess the 5' RACE reads, holding one entry per CDR3 protein. Of 900,000 to 950,000 distinct CDR3 sequences in the sample, roughly 29% were seen once. The same sample was also used in a study of T cells of mothers and their children.

The sequencing input was blood. These receptor sequences come from a woman in her forties in good health. Each CDR3 is given with its conserved first and last residue. The order of the fields is V gene, J gene, clone size, D gene, CDR3 protein, CDR3 DNA. The D gene is left open where the match is weak. Where a row states a size, it is once, few, many or the class of an expanded clone; other rows omit it.

>TRBV27|TRBJ1-2|.|TRBD1
CASSLGQALSYGYTF
TGTGCCAGCAGTCTGGGACAGGCGCTGTCCTATGGCTACACCTTC
>TRBV28|TRBJ1-2|.|TRBD1
CASSTWDRGHGYTF
TGTGCCAGCAGTACCTGGGACAGGGGACATGGCTACACCTTC
>TRBV7-2|TRBJ2-5|many|TRBD2
CASSPSGTSGGAKTQYF
TGTGCCAGCAGCCCTAGCGGGACTAGCGGGGGGGCAAAGACCCAGTACTTC
>TRBV10-3|TRBJ1-5|many|.
CAISPDSNQPQHF
TGTGCCATCAGTCCAGATAGCAATCAGCCCCAGCATTTT
>TRBV7-9|TRBJ2-3|.|TRBD2
CASSLPIKIAGSTDTQYF
TGTGCCAGCAGCTTACCAATTAAGATAGCGGGGAGCACAGATACGCAGTATTTT
>TRBV19|TRBJ2-4|once|TRBD1
CASSSRNRDRENIQYF
TGTGCCAGTAGTTCCCGCAACCGGGACAGGGAAAACATTCAGTACTTC
>TRBV7-2|TRBJ2-1|.|TRBD1
CASSPLGGRDEQFF
TGTGCCAGCAGCCCCCTAGGGGGCAGGGATGAGCAGTTCTTC
>TRBV15|TRBJ2-1|.|TRBD2
CATSRVSGGKYEQFF
TGTGCCACCAGCAGAGTTAGCGGGGGGAAATATGAGCAGTTCTTC
>TRBV4-1|TRBJ2-1|many|TRBD1
CASSQASGTGSYNEQFF
TGCGCCAGCAGCCAAGCCTCCGGGACAGGGTCTTACAATGAGCAGTTCTTC
>TRBV7-2|TRBJ2-7|many|TRBD1
CASRVSGQGAHSYEQYF
TGTGCCAGCAGAGTATCAGGACAGGGGGCCCACTCCTACGAGCAGTACTTC
>TRBV12-3/TRBV12-4|TRBJ1-2|many|.
CASSLSGANYGYTF
TGTGCCAGCAGTTTATCGGGAGCTAACTATGGCTACACCTTC
>TRBV20-1|TRBJ2-3|many|.
CSARRGLVNTDTQYF
TGCAGTGCTAGAAGGGGCCTAGTCAACACAGATACGCAGTATTTT
>TRBV3-1|TRBJ2-5|.|TRBD1
CASSHRGTGEAQYF
TGTGCCAGCAGCCACCGAGGGACAGGAGAGGCCCAGTACTTC
>TRBV7-2|TRBJ1-5|few|TRBD1
CASSPDRGISQPQHF
TGTGCCAGCAGCCCGGACAGGGGAATAAGTCAGCCCCAGCATTTT
>TRBV11-2|TRBJ2-3|many|TRBD2
CASSLVAGAYTDTQYF
TGTGCCAGCAGCTTAGTAGCGGGGGCCTACACAGATACGCAGTATTTT
>TRBV28|TRBJ1-1|.|TRBD1
CASVGQGSGAFF
TGTGCCAGTGTAGGACAGGGGAGCGGAGCTTTCTTT
>TRBV7-3|TRBJ2-7|.|.
CASSLVDGGEQYF
TGTGCCAGCAGCTTAGTGGACGGGGGAGAGCAGTACTTC
>TRBV7-9|TRBJ1-2|many|.
CASSLERGGYTF
TGTGCCAGCAGCTTAGAACGGGGTGGCTACACCTTC
>TRBV5-1|TRBJ1-6|few|TRBD1
CASSQGQTHRALHF
TGCGCCAGCAGCCAGGGACAGACCCATAGGGCCCTCCACTTT
>TRBV20-1|TRBJ2-3|.|TRBD2
CSASAPSGGGALDTQYF
TGCAGTGCTAGCGCCCCTTCTGGCGGGGGGGCGTTAGATACGCAGTATTTT
>TRBV28|TRBJ2-7|many|.
CASTLRVSSYEQYF
TGTGCCAGCACCCTCAGGGTTAGCTCCTACGAGCAGTACTTC
>TRBV2|TRBJ2-7|many|TRBD1
CASRAGQASYEQYF
TGTGCCAGCAGGGCGGGACAGGCTTCCTACGAGCAGTACTTC
>TRBV28|TRBJ2-4|many|.
CASSPYIPPGLAKNIQYF
TGTGCCAGCAGTCCTTATATACCCCCGGGACTAGCCAAAAACATTCAGTACTTC
>TRBV7-3|TRBJ2-1|many|TRBD1
CASSSGTGADGEQFF
TGTGCCAGCAGCTCCGGGACAGGGGCGGACGGTGAGCAGTTCTTC
>TRBV5-1|TRBJ2-3|.|TRBD2
CASSLAVSSGSGVTDTQYF
TGCGCCAGCAGCTTGGCCGTGTCTAGCGGGAGTGGCGTCACAGATACGCAGTATTTT
>TRBV18|TRBJ2-6|few|.
CASSPQGRTGANVLTF
TGTGCCAGCTCACCGCAGGGTCGGACTGGGGCCAACGTCCTGACTTTC
>TRBV6-1|TRBJ2-2|.|.
CASKYRIAITGELFF
TGTGCCAGCAAGTACCGGATCGCGATCACCGGGGAGCTGTTTTTT
>TRBV18|TRBJ1-4|.|TRBD1
CASSPDRGRGPATNEKLFF
TGTGCCAGCTCACCAGATCGCGGCAGGGGGCCCGCAACTAATGAAAAACTGTTTTTT
>TRBV15|TRBJ2-5|.|.
CATSRGRGQETQYF
TGTGCCACCAGCAGAGGCCGAGGGCAAGAGACCCAGTACTTC
>TRBV6-6|TRBJ2-1|.|TRBD1
CAAAWDRNNEQFF
TGTGCCGCAGCTTGGGACAGAAACAATGAGCAGTTCTTC
>TRBV7-2|TRBJ1-4|few|.
CASSLEFATTNEKLFF
TGTGCCAGCAGCTTAGAATTCGCAACAACTAATGAAAAACTGTTTTTT
>TRBV29-1|TRBJ2-2|.|TRBD1
CSVGGTGDVGELFF
TGCAGCGTTGGCGGGACAGGGGATGTCGGGGAGCTGTTTTTT
>TRBV12-3/TRBV12-4|TRBJ1-5|.|.
CASSLKGLSNQPQHF
TGTGCCAGCAGTTTAAAGGGATTGAGCAATCAGCCCCAGCATTTT
>TRBV29-1|TRBJ1-1|.|.
CSVADRTIVKSEAFF
TGCAGCGTTGCAGACCGCACGATCGTAAAATCTGAAGCTTTCTTT
>TRBV28|TRBJ1-2|.|TRBD1
CASSSLGQYYGYTF
TGTGCCAGCAGTTCCCTGGGACAGTACTATGGCTACACCTTC
>TRBV29-1|TRBJ2-3|few|TRBD2
CSVVPSGGPTSSTDTQYF
TGCAGCGTTGTGCCTAGCGGGGGCCCTACTAGTAGCACAGATACGCAGTATTTT
>TRBV14|TRBJ1-1|few|.
CASSQDWRRVNTEAFF
TGTGCCAGCAGCCAAGACTGGAGGAGAGTGAACACTGAAGCTTTCTTT
>TRBV7-2|TRBJ1-2|many|TRBD1
CASSFVGTGDGYTF
TGTGCCAGCAGCTTCGTCGGGACAGGGGATGGCTACACCTTC
>TRBV21-1|TRBJ2-7|few|.
CASSMGRGSSSYEQYF
TGTGCCAGCAGCATGGGCAGGGGGAGCAGCTCCTACGAGCAGTACTTC
>TRBV7-9|TRBJ1-1|.|.
CASNPKPQNTEAFF
TGTGCCAGCAACCCGAAACCCCAGAACACTGAAGCTTTCTTT
>TRBV10-3|TRBJ1-5|few|.
CAISESLYSNQPQHF
TGTGCCATCAGTGAGTCCCTTTATAGCAATCAGCCCCAGCATTTT
>TRBV2|TRBJ2-7|few|TRBD1
CARGRDRPYEQYF
TGTGCCAGGGGCCGGGACAGACCCTACGAGCAGTACTTC
>TRBV7-2|TRBJ1-6|.|.
CASSSTSSYNSPLHF
TGTGCCAGCAGCAGTACCAGCTCCTATAATTCACCCCTCCACTTT
>TRBV5-1|TRBJ2-3|.|.
CASRVRQAGTDTQYF
TGCGCCAGCAGGGTCCGGCAGGCCGGCACAGATACGCAGTATTTT
>TRBV7-9|TRBJ2-5|many|TRBD2
CASSLVSGDEETQYF
TGTGCCAGCAGCTTAGTGAGCGGGGACGAAGAGACCCAGTACTTC
>TRBV28|TRBJ2-5|many|.
CASSPGTPETQYF
TGTGCCAGCAGTCCCGGGACTCCAGAGACCCAGTACTTC
>TRBV20-1|TRBJ2-7|few|.
CSSGPGKTAYEQYF
TGCAGCTCCGGACCCGGGAAGACCGCCTACGAGCAGTACTTC
>TRBV29-1|TRBJ2-3|few|TRBD2
CSVIVAGGRDTQYF
TGCAGCGTTATCGTAGCGGGGGGCCGTGATACGCAGTATTTT
>TRBV27|TRBJ2-5|many|.
CASRRAGQETQYF
TGTGCCAGTCGACGGGCGGGGCAAGAGACCCAGTACTTC
>TRBV28|TRBJ2-7|many|.
CASSSLEGVVYEQYF
TGTGCCAGCAGTTCCCTTGAGGGGGTAGTCTACGAGCAGTACTTC
>TRBV7-2|TRBJ1-2|few|.
CASSSSGYRGYTF
TGTGCCAGCAGCTCGTCAGGGTATCGTGGCTACACCTTC
>TRBV5-4|TRBJ1-2|.|TRBD1
CASSLPQGRVNYGYTF
TGTGCCAGCAGCTTACCACAGGGGCGGGTTAACTATGGCTACACCTTC
>TRBV10-3|TRBJ2-7|many|TRBD1
CAISEGTARTYEQYF
TGTGCCATCAGTGAGGGGACAGCGCGCACCTACGAGCAGTACTTC
>TRBV25-1|TRBJ1-2|.|.
CASSVGGGNYGYTF
TGTGCCAGCAGCGTTGGAGGGGGTAACTATGGCTACACCTTC
>TRBV4-3|TRBJ1-2|.|TRBD1
CASSQQDRGLSGYTF
TGCGCCAGCAGCCAACAGGACAGGGGGCTGAGTGGCTACACCTTC
>TRBV2|TRBJ2-3|few|.
CASKRWTAEKQYF
TGTGCCAGCAAAAGGTGGACAGCCGAGAAGCAGTATTTT
>TRBV28|TRBJ2-7|many|TRBD2
CASSLVTSGGGEQYF
TGTGCCAGCAGTTTAGTAACTAGCGGGGGGGGCGAGCAGTACTTC